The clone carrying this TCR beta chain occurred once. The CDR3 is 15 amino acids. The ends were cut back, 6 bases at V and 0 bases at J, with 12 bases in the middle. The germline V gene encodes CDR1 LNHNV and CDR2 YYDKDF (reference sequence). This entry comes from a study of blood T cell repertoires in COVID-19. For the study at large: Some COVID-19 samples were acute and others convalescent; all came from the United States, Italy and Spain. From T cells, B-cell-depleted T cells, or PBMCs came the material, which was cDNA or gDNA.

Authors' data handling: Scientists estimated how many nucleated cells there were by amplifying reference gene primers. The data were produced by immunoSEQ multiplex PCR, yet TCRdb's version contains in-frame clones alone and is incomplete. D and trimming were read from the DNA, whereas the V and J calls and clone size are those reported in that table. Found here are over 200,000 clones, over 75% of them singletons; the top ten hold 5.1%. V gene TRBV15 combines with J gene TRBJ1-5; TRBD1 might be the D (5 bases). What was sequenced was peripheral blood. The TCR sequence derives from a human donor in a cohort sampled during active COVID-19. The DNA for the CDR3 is TGTGCCACCAGGAGCCTTGACAGTAGCAATCAGCCCCAGCATTTT. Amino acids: CATRSLDSSNQPQHF.